This section outlines one TCR beta chain sequence together with its context. J was trimmed by 5 bases and V by 3 bases; bases with no gene match: 14. Germline V lookup: CDR1 KGHSH, CDR2 LQKENI. CDR3 length: 18 amino acids. Clones were read by immunoSEQ multiplex PCR, and TCRdb kept only the in-frame ones, dropping some. This sample yields 25,000 to 35,000 clones, of which about 91% are seen a single time; about 26% belongs to the top ten. This entry belongs to a study of blood T cell repertoires in COVID-19. The TCR was taken from a man older than 75 with acute or convalescent COVID-19. The V call is TRBV18, the J call TRBJ2-2, with 8 bases fitting TRBD2. Sequencing input: peripheral blood. CDR3 sequence: CASSPVGTSGIHTGELFF. For the CDR3, the DNA is TGTGCCAGCTCACCGGTGGGCACTAGCGGAATTCATACCGGGGAGCTGTTTTTT. Using reference TRBV18 and TRBJ2-2 for the parts outside the CDR3, the full variable domain is NAGVMQNPRHLVRRRGQEARLRCSPMKGHSHVYWYRQLPEEGLKFMVYLQKENIIDESGMPKERFSAEFPKEGPSILRIQQVVRGDSAAYFCASSPVGTSGIHTGELFFGEGSRLTVL.